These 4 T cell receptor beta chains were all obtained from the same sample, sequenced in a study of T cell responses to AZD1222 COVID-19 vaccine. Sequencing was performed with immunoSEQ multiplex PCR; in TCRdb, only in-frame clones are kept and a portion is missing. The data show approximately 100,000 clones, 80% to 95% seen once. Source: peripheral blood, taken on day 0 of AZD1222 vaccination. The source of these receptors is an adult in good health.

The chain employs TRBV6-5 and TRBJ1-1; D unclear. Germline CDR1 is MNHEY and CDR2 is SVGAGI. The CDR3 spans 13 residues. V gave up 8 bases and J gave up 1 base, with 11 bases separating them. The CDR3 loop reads CASGPPENTEAFF. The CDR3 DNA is TGTGCCAGCGGCCCCCCAGAGAACACTGAAGCTTTCTTT.

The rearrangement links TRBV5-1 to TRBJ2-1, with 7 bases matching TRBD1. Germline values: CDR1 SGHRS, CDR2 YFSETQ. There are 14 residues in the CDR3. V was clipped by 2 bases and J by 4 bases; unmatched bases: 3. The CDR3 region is CASSFGGQYNEQFF. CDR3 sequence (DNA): TGCGCCAGCAGCTTTGGGGGACAGTACAATGAGCAGTTCTTC.

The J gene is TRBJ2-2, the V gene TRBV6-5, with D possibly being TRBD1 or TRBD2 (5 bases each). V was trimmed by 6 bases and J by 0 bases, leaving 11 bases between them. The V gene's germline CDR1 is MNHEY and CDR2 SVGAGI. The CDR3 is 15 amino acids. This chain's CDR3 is CASRPGPTNTGELFF. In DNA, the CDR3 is TGTGCCAGCAGGCCGGGGCCTACGAACACCGGGGAGCTGTTTTTT.

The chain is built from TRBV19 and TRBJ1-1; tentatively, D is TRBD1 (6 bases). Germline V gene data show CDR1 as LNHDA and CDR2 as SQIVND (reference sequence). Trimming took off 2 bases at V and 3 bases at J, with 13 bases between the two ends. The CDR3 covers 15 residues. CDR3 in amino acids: CASSILGGLDTEAFF. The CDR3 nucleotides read TGTGCCAGTAGTATATTGGGGGGGCTAGACACTGAAGCTTTCTTT.